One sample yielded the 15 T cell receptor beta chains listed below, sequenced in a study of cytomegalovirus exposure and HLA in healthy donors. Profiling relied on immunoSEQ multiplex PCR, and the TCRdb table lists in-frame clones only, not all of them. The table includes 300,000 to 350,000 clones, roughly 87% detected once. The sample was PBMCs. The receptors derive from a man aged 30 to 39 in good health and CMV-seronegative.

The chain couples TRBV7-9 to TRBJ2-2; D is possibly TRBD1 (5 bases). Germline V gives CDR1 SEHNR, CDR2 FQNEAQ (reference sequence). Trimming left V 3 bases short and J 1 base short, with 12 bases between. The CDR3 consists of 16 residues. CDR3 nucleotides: TGTGCCAGCAGCTTTCAGGGCGTACTGAACACCGGGGAGCTGTTTTTT. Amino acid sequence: CASSFQGVLNTGELFF.

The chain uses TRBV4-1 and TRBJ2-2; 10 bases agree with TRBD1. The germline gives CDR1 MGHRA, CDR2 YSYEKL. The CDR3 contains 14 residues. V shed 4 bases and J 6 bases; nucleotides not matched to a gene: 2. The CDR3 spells CASSRDRGPGELFF. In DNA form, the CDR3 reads TGCGCCAGCAGCCGGGACAGGGGTCCCGGGGAGCTGTTTTTT.

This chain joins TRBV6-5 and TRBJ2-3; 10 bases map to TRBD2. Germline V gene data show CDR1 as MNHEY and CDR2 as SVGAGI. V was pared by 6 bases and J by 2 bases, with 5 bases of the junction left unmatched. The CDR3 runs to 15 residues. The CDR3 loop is CASRVGLADTDTQYF. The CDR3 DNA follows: TGTGCCAGCAGGGTAGGACTAGCGGACACAGATACGCAGTATTTT.

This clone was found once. As DNA, the CDR3 is TGTGCCAGCAGTGAACAGGGAATCCTACTAAACACCATATATTTT. Amino acids: CASSEQGILLNTIYF. The chain couples TRBV6-1 to TRBJ1-3, with D perhaps matching TRBD1 (5 bases). V gave up 2 bases and J gave up 6 bases, with 14 bases separating them. The CDR3 consists of 15 residues. The germline gives CDR1 MNHNS, CDR2 SASEGT.

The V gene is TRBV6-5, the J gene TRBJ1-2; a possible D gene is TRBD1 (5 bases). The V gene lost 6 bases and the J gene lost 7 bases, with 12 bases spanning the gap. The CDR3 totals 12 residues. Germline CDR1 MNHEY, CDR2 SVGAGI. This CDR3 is CASRRGEGGYTF. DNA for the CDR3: TGTGCCAGCAGGCGGGGGGAAGGTGGCTACACCTTC.

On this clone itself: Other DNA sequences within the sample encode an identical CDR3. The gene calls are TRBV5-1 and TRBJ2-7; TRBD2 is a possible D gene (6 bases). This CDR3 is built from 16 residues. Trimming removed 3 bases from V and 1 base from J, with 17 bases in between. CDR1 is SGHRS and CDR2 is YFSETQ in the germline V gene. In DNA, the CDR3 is TGCGCCAGCAGCTCCTCCCGGGGGTATGGGTCCTACGAGCAGTACTTC. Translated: CASSSSRGYGSYEQYF.

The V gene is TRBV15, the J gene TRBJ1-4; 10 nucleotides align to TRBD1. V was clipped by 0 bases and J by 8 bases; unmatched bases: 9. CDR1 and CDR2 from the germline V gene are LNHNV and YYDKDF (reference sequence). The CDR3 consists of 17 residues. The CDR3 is CATSREWGQGREEKLFF. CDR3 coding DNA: TGTGCCACCAGCAGAGAGTGGGGACAGGGGCGGGAGGAAAAACTGTTTTTT.

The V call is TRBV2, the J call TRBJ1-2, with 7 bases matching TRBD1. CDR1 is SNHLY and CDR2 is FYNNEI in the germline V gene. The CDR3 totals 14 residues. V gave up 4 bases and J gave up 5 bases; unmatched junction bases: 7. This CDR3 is CASSGQGFYYGYTF. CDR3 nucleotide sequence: TGTGCCAGCAGTGGACAGGGCTTTTATTATGGCTACACCTTC. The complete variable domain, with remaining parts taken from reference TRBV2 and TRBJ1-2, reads EPEVTQTPSHQVTQMGQEVILRCVPISNHLYFYWYRQILGQKVEFLVSFYNNEISEKSEIFDDQFSVERPDGSNFTLKIRSTKLEDSAMYFCASSGQGFYYGYTFGSGTRLTVV.

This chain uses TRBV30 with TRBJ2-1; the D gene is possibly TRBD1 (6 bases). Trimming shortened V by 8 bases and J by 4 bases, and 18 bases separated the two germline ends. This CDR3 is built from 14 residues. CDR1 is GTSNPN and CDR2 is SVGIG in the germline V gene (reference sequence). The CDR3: CAMAQGMRYNEQFF. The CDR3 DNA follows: TGTGCCATGGCCCAGGGGATGAGGTACAATGAGCAGTTCTTC.

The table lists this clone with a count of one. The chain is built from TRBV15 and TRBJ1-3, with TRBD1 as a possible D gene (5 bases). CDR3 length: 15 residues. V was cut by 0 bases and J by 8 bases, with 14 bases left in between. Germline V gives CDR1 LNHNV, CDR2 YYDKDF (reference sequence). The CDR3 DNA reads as TGTGCCACCAGCAGAGATCGGGCCCCCAGGGACACCATATATTTT. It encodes CATSRDRAPRDTIYF.

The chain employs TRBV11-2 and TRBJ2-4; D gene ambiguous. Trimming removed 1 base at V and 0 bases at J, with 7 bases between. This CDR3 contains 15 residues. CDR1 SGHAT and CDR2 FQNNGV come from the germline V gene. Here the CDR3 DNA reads TGTGCCAGCAGCTTAGGACTCGTAGCCAAAAACATTCAGTACTTC. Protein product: CASSLGLVAKNIQYF.

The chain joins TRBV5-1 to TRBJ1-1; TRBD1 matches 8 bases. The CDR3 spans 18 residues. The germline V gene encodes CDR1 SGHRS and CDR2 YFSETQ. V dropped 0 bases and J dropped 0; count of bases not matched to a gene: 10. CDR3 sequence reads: CASSLAPGGLSMNTEAFF. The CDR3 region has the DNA TGCGCCAGCAGCTTGGCCCCAGGGGGCCTATCCATGAACACTGAAGCTTTCTTT.

This CDR3 reads CASSYTPGTDGYTF. CDR3 nucleotide sequence: TGTGCCAGCAGTTACACTCCTGGGACTGATGGCTACACCTTC. The chain employs TRBV6-5 and TRBJ1-2, with D possibly matching TRBD1 (5 bases). The CDR3 is 14 residues long. Germline loops: CDR1 MNHEY, CDR2 SVGAGI. V gave up 2 bases and J gave up 6 bases, with 13 bases separating them.

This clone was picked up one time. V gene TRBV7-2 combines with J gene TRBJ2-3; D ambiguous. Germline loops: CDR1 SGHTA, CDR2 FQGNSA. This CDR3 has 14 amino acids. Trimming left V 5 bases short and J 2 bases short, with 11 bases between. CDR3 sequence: CASSPSMITDTQYF. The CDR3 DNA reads TGTGCCAGCAGCCCCAGTATGATCACAGATACGCAGTATTTT.

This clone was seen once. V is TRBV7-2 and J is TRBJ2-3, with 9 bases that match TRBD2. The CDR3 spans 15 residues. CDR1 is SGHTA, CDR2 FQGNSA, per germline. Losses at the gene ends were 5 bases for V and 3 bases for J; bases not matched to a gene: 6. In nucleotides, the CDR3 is TGTGCCAGCAGCCGGGCGGGGGGGCCAACAGATACGCAGTATTTT. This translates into CASSRAGGPTDTQYF.